The present T cell receptor beta chain was sequenced within a study of blood T cells in healthy people across ages. Primers used in a second PCR of roughly 6 to 12 cycles were a sample-barcoded 5' primer and a J-beta primer mix. TCRdb processed the 5' RACE reads anew with MiXCR; each CDR3 protein has one entry. The repertoire holds over 950,000 distinct CDR3 sequences, with approximately 38% as singletons. This clonotype was counted between two and nine times. Germline V gene data show CDR1 as SGHTA and CDR2 as FQGNSA. CDR3 length equals 14 residues. After removal of 7 bases from V and 2 bases from J, the junction contained 5 bases not matched to a gene.

This sequence was found in a man younger than 35 in good health. This chain links TRBV7-2 with TRBJ2-7; TRBD1 aligns across 10 bases. Sequences were obtained from blood. DNA of the CDR3: TGTGCCAGCACCTGGACAGGGGGTGCCTACGAGCAGTACTTC. This encodes CASTWTGGAYEQYF.